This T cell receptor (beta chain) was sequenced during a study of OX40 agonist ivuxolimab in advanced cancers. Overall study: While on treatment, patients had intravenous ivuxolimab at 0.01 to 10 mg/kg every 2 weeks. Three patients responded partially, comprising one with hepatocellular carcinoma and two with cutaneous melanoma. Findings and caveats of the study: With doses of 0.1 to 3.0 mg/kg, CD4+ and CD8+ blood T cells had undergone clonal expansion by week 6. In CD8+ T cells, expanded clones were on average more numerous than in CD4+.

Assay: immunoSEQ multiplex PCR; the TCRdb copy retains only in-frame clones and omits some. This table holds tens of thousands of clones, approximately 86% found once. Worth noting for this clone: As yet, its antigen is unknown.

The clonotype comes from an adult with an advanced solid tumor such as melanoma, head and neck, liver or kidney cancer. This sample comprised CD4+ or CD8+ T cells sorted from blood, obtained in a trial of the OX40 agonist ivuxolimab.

The CDR3 region is CASSYSGRGGTEAFF. CDR3 sequence (DNA): TGTGCCAGCAGTTACTCGGGAAGGGGAGGGACTGAAGCTTTCTTT. The rearrangement links TRBV6-5 to TRBJ1-1; D may be TRBD1 (5 bases). Per the germline V gene, CDR1 is MNHEY and CDR2 is SVGAGI. The length of the CDR3 is 15 residues. V lost 0 bases and J 5 bases, leaving 13 bases between the germline ends.